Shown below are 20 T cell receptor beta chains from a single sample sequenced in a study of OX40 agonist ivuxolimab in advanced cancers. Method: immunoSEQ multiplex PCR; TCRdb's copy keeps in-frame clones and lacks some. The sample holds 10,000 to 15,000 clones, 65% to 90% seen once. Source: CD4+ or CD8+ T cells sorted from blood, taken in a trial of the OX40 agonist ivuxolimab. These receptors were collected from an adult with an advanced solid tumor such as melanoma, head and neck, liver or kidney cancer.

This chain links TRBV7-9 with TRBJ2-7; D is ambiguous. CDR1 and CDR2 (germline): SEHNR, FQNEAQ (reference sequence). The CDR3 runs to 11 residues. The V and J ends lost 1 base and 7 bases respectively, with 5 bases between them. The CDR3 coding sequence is TGTGCCAGCAGCTTAGGGGCAGAGCAGTACTTC. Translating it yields CASSLGAEQYF.

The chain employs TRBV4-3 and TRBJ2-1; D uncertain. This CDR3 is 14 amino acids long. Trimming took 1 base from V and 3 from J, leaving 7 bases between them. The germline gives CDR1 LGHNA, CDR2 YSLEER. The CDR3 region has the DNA TGCGCCAGCAGCCAAGGAGAGGACTACAATGAGCAGTTCTTC. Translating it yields CASSQGEDYNEQFF.

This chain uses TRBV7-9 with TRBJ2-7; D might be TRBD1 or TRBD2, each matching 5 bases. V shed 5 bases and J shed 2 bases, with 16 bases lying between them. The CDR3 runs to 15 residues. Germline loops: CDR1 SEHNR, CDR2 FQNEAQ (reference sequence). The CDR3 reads CASSPRMGETYEQYF. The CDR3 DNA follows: TGTGCCAGCAGCCCAAGGATGGGGGAGACCTACGAGCAGTACTTC.

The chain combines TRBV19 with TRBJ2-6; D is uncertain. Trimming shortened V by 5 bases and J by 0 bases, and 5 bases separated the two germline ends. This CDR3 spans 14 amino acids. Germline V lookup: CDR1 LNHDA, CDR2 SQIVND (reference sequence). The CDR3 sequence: CASSLGSGANVLTF. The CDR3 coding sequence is TGTGCCAGTAGTTTGGGCTCTGGGGCCAACGTCCTGACTTTC.

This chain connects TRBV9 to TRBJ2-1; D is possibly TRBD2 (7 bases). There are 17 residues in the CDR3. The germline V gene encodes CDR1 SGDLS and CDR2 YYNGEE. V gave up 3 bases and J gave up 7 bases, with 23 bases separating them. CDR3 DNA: TGTGCCAGCAGCGGGGAGGGGGTTGGAGGGGAGTGGAATGAGCAGTTCTTC. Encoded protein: CASSGEGVGGEWNEQFF.

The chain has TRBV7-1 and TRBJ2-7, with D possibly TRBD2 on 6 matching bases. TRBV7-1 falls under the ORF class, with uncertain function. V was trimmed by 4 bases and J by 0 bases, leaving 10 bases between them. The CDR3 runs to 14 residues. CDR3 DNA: TGTGCCAGCAGCTTAGGGACTTACTCCTACGAGCAGTACTTC. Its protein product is CASSLGTYSYEQYF.

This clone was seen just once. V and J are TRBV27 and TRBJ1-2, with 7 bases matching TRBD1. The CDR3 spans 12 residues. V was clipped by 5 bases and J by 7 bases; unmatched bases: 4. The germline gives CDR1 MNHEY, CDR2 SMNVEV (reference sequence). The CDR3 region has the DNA TGTGCCAGCAGTCCGACAGGGATTGGCTACACCTTC. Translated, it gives CASSPTGIGYTF.

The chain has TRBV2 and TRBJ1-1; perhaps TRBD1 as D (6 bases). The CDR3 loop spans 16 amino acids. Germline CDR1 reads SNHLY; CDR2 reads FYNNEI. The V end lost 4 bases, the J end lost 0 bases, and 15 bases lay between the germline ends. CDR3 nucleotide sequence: TGTGCCAGCAGTGTCCGAAGAGGACAGATGAACACTGAAGCTTTCTTT. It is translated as CASSVRRGQMNTEAFF.

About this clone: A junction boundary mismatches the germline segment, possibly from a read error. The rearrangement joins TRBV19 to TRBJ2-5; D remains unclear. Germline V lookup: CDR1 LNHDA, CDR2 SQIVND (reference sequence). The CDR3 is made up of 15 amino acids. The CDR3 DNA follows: TGTGCCAGTAGTATTTCGCCTAGTGGACCGGAGACCCAGCACTTC. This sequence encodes CASSISPSGPETQHF.

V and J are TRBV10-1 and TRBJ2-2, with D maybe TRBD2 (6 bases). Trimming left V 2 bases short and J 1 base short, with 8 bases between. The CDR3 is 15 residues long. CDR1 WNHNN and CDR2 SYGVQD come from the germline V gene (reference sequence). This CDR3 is CASSEDSGNTGELFF. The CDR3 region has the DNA TGCGCCAGCAGTGAGGATAGCGGGAACACCGGGGAGCTGTTTTTT.

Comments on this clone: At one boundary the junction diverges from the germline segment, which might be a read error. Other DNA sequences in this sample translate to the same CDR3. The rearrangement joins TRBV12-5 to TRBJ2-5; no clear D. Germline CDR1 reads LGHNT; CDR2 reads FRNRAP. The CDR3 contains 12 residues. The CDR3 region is CASAPSTAAQYF. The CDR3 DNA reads TGTGCCAGTGCTCCCTCCACGGCGGCCCAGTACTTC.

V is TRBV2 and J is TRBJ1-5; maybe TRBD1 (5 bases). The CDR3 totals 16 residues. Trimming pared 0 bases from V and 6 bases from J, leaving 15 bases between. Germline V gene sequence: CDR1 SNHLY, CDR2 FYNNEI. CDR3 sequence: CASSEALRGYPQPQHF. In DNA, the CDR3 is TGTGCCAGCAGTGAAGCGCTTCGGGGGTACCCTCAGCCCCAGCATTTT.

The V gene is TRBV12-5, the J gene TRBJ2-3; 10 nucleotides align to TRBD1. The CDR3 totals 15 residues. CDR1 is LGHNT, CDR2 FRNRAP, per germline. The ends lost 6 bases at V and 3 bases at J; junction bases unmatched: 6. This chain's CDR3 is CASGSGTGVTDTQYF. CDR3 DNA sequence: TGTGCTAGTGGATCCGGGACAGGGGTGACAGATACGCAGTATTTT. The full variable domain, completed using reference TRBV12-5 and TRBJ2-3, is DARVTQTPRHKVTEMGQEVTMRCQPILGHNTVFWYRQTMMQGLELLAYFRNRAPLDDSGMPKDRFSAEMPDATLATLKIQPSEPRDSAVYFCASGSGTGVTDTQYFGPGTRLTVL.

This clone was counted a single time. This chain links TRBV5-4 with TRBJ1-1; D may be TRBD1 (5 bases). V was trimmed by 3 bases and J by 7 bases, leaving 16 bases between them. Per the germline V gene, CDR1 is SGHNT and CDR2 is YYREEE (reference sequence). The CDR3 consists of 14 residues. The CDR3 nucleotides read TGTGCCAGCAGCTCCGGGACCGAACACCATGAAGCTTTCTTT. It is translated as CASSSGTEHHEAFF.

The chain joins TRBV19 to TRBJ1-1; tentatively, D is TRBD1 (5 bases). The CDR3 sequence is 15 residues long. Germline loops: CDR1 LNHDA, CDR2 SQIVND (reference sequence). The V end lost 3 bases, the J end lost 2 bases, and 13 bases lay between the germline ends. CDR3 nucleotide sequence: TGTGCCAGTAGTATGGGGGTTGGAGGAAACACTGAAGCTTTCTTT. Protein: CASSMGVGGNTEAFF.

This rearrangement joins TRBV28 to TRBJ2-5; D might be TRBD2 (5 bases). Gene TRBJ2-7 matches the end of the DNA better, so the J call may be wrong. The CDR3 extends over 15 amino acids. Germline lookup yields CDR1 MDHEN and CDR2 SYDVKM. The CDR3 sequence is CASRSPDGILYEQYF. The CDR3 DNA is TGTGCCAGCAGGTCCCCGGACGGGATCCTTTACGAGCAGTACTTC.

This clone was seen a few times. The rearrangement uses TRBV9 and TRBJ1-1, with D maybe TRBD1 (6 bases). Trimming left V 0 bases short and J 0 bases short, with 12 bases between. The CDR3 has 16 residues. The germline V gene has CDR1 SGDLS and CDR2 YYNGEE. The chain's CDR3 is CASSVGVDSMNTEAFF. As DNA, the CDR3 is TGTGCCAGCAGCGTAGGGGTGGACAGCATGAACACTGAAGCTTTCTTT.

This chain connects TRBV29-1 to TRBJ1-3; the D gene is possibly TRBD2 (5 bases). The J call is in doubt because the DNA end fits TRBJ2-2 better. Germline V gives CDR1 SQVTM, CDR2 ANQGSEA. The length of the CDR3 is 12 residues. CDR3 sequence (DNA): TGCAGCGCCGAGGGGAACACCGGGGAGCTGTTTTTT. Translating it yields CSAEGNTGELFF.

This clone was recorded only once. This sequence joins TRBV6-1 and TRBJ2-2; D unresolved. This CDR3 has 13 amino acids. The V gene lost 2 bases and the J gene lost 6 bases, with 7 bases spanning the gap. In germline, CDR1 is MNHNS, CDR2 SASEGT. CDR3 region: CASSESDAGELFF. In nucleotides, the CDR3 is TGTGCCAGCAGTGAATCTGACGCCGGGGAGCTGTTTTTT.

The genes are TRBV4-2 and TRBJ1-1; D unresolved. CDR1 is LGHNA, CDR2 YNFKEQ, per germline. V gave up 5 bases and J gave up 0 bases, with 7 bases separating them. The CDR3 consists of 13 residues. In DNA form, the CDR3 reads TGTGCCAGCAGCTCACCATTGAACACTGAAGCTTTCTTT. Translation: CASSSPLNTEAFF.